This T cell receptor beta chain was obtained from a study of PD-1 blockade in classical Hodgkin lymphoma. Study context: Nivolumab was administered to patients intravenously at 3 mg/kg every 2 weeks.

Data came from immunoSEQ multiplex PCR; TCRdb stores just in-frame clones and leaves some out. The data show fewer than 20,000 clones, over 70% seen once. As to this clone: Antigen specificity is unknown.

Study results and limitations: Complete responders showed a baseline diversity that resembled the diversity of newly diagnosed patients.

Time point indicated: cycle 4 day 1 (C4D1), after 6 weeks of nivolumab. Every patient had relapsed following autologous stem cell transplantation, and cohorts differed in brentuximab vedotin exposure. Researchers used magnetic negative selection to pull out pure CD4+ T cells from thawed PBMCs. The CDR3 extends over 14 amino acids. CDR1 and CDR2 (germline): LNHDA, SQIVND (reference sequence). With 6 bases clipped from V and 6 bases from J, the junction kept 8 bases outside the gene matches. The TCR originated in a human donor with classical Hodgkin lymphoma. The source material was CD4+ T cells from blood, sampled before the fourth cycle of nivolumab. The chain joins TRBV19 to TRBJ2-7; the match to TRBD1 covers 10 bases. The CDR3 loop reads CASSQWDRGTEQYF. CDR3 bases: TGTGCCAGTAGCCAATGGGACAGGGGTACCGAGCAGTACTTC.